This T cell receptor beta chain stems from a study of blood T cells in healthy people across ages (dated by TCRdb to between 2014 and 2016). For the study in its entirety: In model experiments, roughly one uniquely barcoded TCR beta cDNA molecule per two T cells was captured by template switching. To avoid experimental bias, donors of different ages were randomly spread across the sequencing lanes. To track age-related changes in TCR beta repertoire diversity, the study relied on deep sequencing normalized with unique cDNA molecular identifiers. Using the same blood draw, the study looked at two additional independent replicas of 1 million unique cDNA reads for two donors, one aged 18 to 30 and the other aged 80 or older. The donors were split into four age groups: young (average about 16 years), middle-aged (roughly 39), aged (more than 60) and long-lived (about 82).

The sample holds a few counts of this clonotype. Which antigen it targets is not known. The input lacks base qualities; no much larger clone sits a single base away. Donors were roughly 40 systemically healthy Caucasian individuals from Russia aged roughly 6 to 95 years. Each donor gave around 9.8 milliliters of peripheral blood, collected into EDTA-treated Vacutainer tubes. PBMCs were isolated by Ficoll-Paque density-gradient centrifugation, with at least 6 million obtained per sample. Total RNA was extracted from PBMCs with Trizol reagent, with at least 5.5 micrograms obtained per sample. For every donor, an aliquot of PBMCs went through flow cytometry to measure the percentages of naive CD45RAhigh/CD27high T cells. The method was 5' RACE. TCRdb lists the instrument as Illumina HiSeq 2500. The second PCR ran for about 7 to 11 cycles and used a J-beta primer mix along with a sample-barcoded 5' primer. A unique molecular identifier was introduced onto each TCR beta cDNA molecule by a template-switch 5' adaptor carrying 12 random nucleotides. Each sample yielded at least 3 million CDR3-containing paired-end reads. First-strand cDNA synthesis was performed from all RNA using the Mint cDNA synthesis kit, with priming by a TRBC-specific oligonucleotide. After uracil-DNA glycosylase treatment, a first 18-cycle PCR used universal primers M1SS and BC2_uni_R on all cDNA. In the source study's methods: Normalization of each sample was performed by random selection of 1 million high-quality reads, each carrying a distinct molecular identifier. Reads sharing molecular identifiers were discarded rather than binned into consensus sequences. MiTCR, set to a Q25 quality threshold and the strictest error-elimination algorithm, was used for CDR3 identification, clonotype clustering and error correction. A nonparametric unseen species model with Euler transformation was used to estimate lower-bound total TCR beta diversity. The public reads were quality trimmed at Q25 with fastp and then assembled into clones with MiXCR by TCRdb, keeping productive beta chains. Rows with one shared CDR3 protein collapse into an entry with the most common genes and DNA. The authors' filters were not applied to this entry. The sample table records fewer than 900,000 distinct CDR3 sequences; around 36% of these occur just once. The ten largest account for 10% to 15% of the sample.

On the study overall, not on this receptor specifically: There was a strong correlation between observed TCR beta diversity and the percentage of naive T cells measured by flow cytometry. Compared with the aged group, the long-lived group had more naive CD4+ T cells, fewer expanded clones and increased TCR diversity, a pattern suggesting age selection. Estimates of total diversity based on one million sequenced T cells were regarded as lower bounds and as underestimates. Observed TCR beta diversity per million T cells fell roughly linearly with age, and a significant reduction was already apparent by age about 43. Since profiling was done on bulk unsorted PBMCs, naive and antigen-experienced compartments could not be conclusively compared. The CMV infection status of donors was not known, potentially confounding age-related changes in expanded clonotypes.

Spanning cysteine to phenylalanine, the CDR3 consists of 14 amino acids. Only CDR3 DNA remains: 42 bases, in frame from the first base. According to the germline V gene (reference sequence), CDR1 reads DFQATT and CDR2 reads SNEGSKA. Trimming takes 5 bases from V and 3 bases from J, and the germline ends sit 17 bases apart. The source of this sequence is a man younger than 30 in good health. The source material was blood. The V and J genes are TRBV20-1 and TRBJ2-7; possibly the D gene is TRBD2, per 6 matching bases. The sequenced DNA is TGCAGTGCTTCCAGAGACGGGGGTATCTACGAGCAGTACTTC. It is translated as CSASRDGGIYEQYF.